The 9 T cell receptor beta chains listed next were all sequenced from one sample in a study of neoadjuvant anti-PD-1 for oral cavity cancer. Time point in this sample: after neoadjuvant nivolumab, at surgical resection. Only in-frame clones appear in the TCRdb table, and some are missing; sequencing was by immunoSEQ multiplex PCR. The data contain 72,000 or so clones, about nine tenths of them singletons. The sequencing used PBMCs, collected after nivolumab (anti-PD-1) treatment. The receptors were gathered from a person aged 35-79 years with oral cavity squamous cell carcinoma.

V gene TRBV27 combines with J gene TRBJ1-2; tentatively, D is TRBD1 (5 bases). Trimming took off 11 bases at V and 0 bases at J, with 13 bases between the two ends. The CDR3 runs to 13 residues. Germline lookup yields CDR1 MNHEY and CDR2 SMNVEV (reference sequence). In DNA form, the CDR3 reads TGTGCCGCGCGGGGCAGCACTAACTATGGCTACACCTTC. This translates into CAARGSTNYGYTF.

This clone appeared a single time. The V gene is TRBV5-1, the J gene TRBJ2-7; 7 bases line up with TRBD2. The length of the CDR3 is 15 residues. J gave up 5 bases and V 4 bases, and 12 bases lay outside the gene matches. Germline V gene lookup returns CDR1 SGHRS and CDR2 YFSETQ. This CDR3 reads CASSPVGGGPNEQYF. DNA of the CDR3: TGCGCCAGCAGCCCCGTCGGGGGAGGGCCTAACGAGCAGTACTTC.

The chain combines TRBV30 with TRBJ2-7, with unresolved D. Germline CDR1 GTSNPN, CDR2 SVGIG (reference sequence). The length of the CDR3 is 14 residues. Trimming took off 1 base at V and 2 bases at J, with 12 bases between the two ends. The CDR3: CAWSGGWTAYEQYF. The CDR3, as DNA: TGTGCCTGGAGTGGTGGCTGGACGGCCTACGAGCAGTACTTC.

This chain connects TRBV5-4 to TRBJ2-7; 7 nucleotides agree with TRBD1. J gave up 4 bases and V 2 bases, and 6 bases lay outside the gene matches. Germline lookup yields CDR1 SGHNT and CDR2 YYREEE (reference sequence). The CDR3 is 14 residues long. Here the CDR3 reads CASSLRDRQYEQYF. The CDR3 DNA follows: TGTGCCAGCAGCTTACGGGACAGACAATACGAGCAGTACTTC.

The chain links TRBV7-8 to TRBJ1-4; D is possibly TRBD1 (6 bases). The V end lost 2 bases, the J end lost 8 bases, and 12 bases lay between the germline ends. Germline V gene data show CDR1 as SGHVS and CDR2 as FQNEAQ. The CDR3 is made up of 14 amino acids. The CDR3, as DNA: TGTGCCAGCAGCTTAAACAGGGCCACGGAAAAACTGTTTTTT. This gives the protein CASSLNRATEKLFF.

The chain couples TRBV25-1 to TRBJ2-3; a possible D gene is TRBD1 (5 bases). The V and J ends lost 2 bases and 1 base respectively, with 7 bases between them. Germline CDR1 and CDR2: MGHDK and SYGVNS. The CDR3 is 14 amino acids. The CDR3 region is CASSEGRGTDTQYF. The DNA for the CDR3 is TGTGCCAGCAGTGAAGGCAGGGGCACAGATACGCAGTATTTT. The variable domain in full, with the rest retrieved from reference TRBV25-1 and TRBJ2-3, is EADIYQTPRYLVIGTGKKITLECSQTMGHDKMYWYQQDPGMELHLIHYSYGVNSTEKGDLSSESTVSRIRTEHFPLTLESARPSHTSQYLCASSEGRGTDTQYFGPGTRLTVL.

The chain combines TRBV29-1 with TRBJ1-2; no clear D. The CDR3 is 13 amino acids. Germline lookup yields CDR1 SQVTM and CDR2 ANQGSEA. The V gene lost 4 bases and the J gene lost 4 bases, with 13 bases spanning the gap. Here the CDR3 reads CSVVEGISYGYTF. DNA of the CDR3: TGCAGCGTTGTTGAGGGCATTAGCTATGGCTACACCTTC.

The CDR3 is CASSRTYNEQFF. As DNA, the CDR3 is TGTGCCAGCAGCAGGACTTACAATGAGCAGTTCTTC. The chain recombines TRBV6-6 with TRBJ2-1, with D perhaps matching TRBD2 (5 bases). The V gene's germline CDR1 is MNHNY and CDR2 SVGAGI (reference sequence). CDR3 size: 12 residues. V gave up 6 bases and J gave up 4 bases, with 7 bases separating them.

A single count supports this clone. The chain employs TRBV30 and TRBJ2-2; D is possibly TRBD1 or TRBD2 (6 bases each). From germline, CDR1 is GTSNPN and CDR2 SVGIG (reference sequence). Trimming removed 0 bases at V and 5 bases at J, with 25 bases between. The CDR3 is 19 residues long. CDR3 region: CAWSVTVAGFRRGTGELFF. CDR3 DNA: TGTGCCTGGAGTGTAACGGTGGCAGGGTTCAGGAGGGGGACCGGGGAGCTGTTTTTT.